This TCR beta chain was documented in a study of regulatory T cells in long-lasting Graves disease. Libraries of TCR beta came from iRepertoire HTBI primers plus Arm-PCR of CDR3 regions. MiXCR was run by TCRdb on the multiplex PCR reads, yielding one entry per CDR3 protein. In the table there are 440,000 or so distinct CDR3 sequences, more than 13% of which are singletons. The time point here: newly diagnosed GD, antithyroid drugs for less than 3 months. Isolated PBMC RNA provided the starting material for the TCR library. Study results and caveats: Segments TRBV28, TRBJ1-2 and TRBJ2-5 showed preferential usage in persistent disease. Persistent-disease Graves' patients showed less TCR diversity than new cases.

The length of the CDR3 is 15 residues. Trimming left V 0 bases short and J 5 bases short, with 14 bases between. Germline-derived CDR1 and CDR2 are GTSNPN and SVGIG (reference sequence). This clonotype was detected many times. The antigen is not known. The same data also went into a second study, on T cells in Graves' hyperthyroidism and ophthalmopathy. From that study: HTBI primers were the set used in a first-round RT-PCR of the TCR CDR3.

The specimen was peripheral blood mononuclear cells (PBMCs), collected at new diagnosis, from a patient treated with antithyroid drugs. This TCR derives from a woman in her 30s with Graves disease. The rearrangement links TRBV30 to TRBJ1-5, with a tentative D call TRBD1 (6 bases). DNA of the CDR3: TGTGCCTGGAGTGTAGGGGGGCGCTTGTATCAGCCCCAGCATTTT. Its translation: CAWSVGGRLYQPQHF. Full variable domain (remainder filled in from reference TRBV30 and TRBJ1-5): SQTIHQWPATLVQPVGSPLSLECTVEGTSNPNLYWYRQAAGRGLQLLFYSVGIGQISSEVPQNLSASRPQDRQFILSSKKLLLSDSGFYLCAWSVGGRLYQPQHFGDGTRLSIL.